This T cell receptor (beta chain) was profiled in a study of blood T cell repertoires in COVID-19. This CDR3 spans 14 amino acids. Trimming cost V 3 bases and J 8 bases, with 16 bases left between them. CDR1 and CDR2 from the germline V gene are LGHDT and YNNKEL (reference sequence). Assay used: immunoSEQ multiplex PCR; TCRdb lists only in-frame clones, some missing. The profile shows 65,000 or so clones, 80% to 90% of them singletons. The sequencing input was peripheral blood. This TCR derives from a man aged 50-59 years with active COVID-19. The chain is built from TRBV3-1 (or the pseudogene TRBV3-2) and TRBJ2-5, with D perhaps TRBD2 (6 bases). The CDR3 nucleotides read TGTGCCAGCAGCCAGGATTGGGCTAGCGAAACCCAGTACTTC. Its protein is CASSQDWASETQYF.